There are many counts of the clone carrying this T cell receptor (beta chain). The CDR3 is made up of 15 amino acids. V was shortened by 4 bases and J by 1 base, with 14 bases between the two germline ends. Germline V CDR1 and CDR2: SGHKS, YYEKEE (reference sequence). This sample is drawn from a study of identical twins. TCRdb recomputed calls from the 5' RACE reads with MiXCR, one row per CDR3 protein. This sample has over 200,000 distinct CDR3 sequences, with more than 9% found just once. This chain uses TRBV5-5 with TRBJ2-5; D is tentatively TRBD1 or TRBD2 (7 bases each). The clonotype comes from a man aged 45 to 65 in good health. Material: memory T cells sorted from blood. In DNA form, the CDR3 reads TGTGCCAGCAGCCCCCAGGGGGGGTCCCAAGAGACCCAGTACTTC. Its translation is CASSPQGGSQETQYF.